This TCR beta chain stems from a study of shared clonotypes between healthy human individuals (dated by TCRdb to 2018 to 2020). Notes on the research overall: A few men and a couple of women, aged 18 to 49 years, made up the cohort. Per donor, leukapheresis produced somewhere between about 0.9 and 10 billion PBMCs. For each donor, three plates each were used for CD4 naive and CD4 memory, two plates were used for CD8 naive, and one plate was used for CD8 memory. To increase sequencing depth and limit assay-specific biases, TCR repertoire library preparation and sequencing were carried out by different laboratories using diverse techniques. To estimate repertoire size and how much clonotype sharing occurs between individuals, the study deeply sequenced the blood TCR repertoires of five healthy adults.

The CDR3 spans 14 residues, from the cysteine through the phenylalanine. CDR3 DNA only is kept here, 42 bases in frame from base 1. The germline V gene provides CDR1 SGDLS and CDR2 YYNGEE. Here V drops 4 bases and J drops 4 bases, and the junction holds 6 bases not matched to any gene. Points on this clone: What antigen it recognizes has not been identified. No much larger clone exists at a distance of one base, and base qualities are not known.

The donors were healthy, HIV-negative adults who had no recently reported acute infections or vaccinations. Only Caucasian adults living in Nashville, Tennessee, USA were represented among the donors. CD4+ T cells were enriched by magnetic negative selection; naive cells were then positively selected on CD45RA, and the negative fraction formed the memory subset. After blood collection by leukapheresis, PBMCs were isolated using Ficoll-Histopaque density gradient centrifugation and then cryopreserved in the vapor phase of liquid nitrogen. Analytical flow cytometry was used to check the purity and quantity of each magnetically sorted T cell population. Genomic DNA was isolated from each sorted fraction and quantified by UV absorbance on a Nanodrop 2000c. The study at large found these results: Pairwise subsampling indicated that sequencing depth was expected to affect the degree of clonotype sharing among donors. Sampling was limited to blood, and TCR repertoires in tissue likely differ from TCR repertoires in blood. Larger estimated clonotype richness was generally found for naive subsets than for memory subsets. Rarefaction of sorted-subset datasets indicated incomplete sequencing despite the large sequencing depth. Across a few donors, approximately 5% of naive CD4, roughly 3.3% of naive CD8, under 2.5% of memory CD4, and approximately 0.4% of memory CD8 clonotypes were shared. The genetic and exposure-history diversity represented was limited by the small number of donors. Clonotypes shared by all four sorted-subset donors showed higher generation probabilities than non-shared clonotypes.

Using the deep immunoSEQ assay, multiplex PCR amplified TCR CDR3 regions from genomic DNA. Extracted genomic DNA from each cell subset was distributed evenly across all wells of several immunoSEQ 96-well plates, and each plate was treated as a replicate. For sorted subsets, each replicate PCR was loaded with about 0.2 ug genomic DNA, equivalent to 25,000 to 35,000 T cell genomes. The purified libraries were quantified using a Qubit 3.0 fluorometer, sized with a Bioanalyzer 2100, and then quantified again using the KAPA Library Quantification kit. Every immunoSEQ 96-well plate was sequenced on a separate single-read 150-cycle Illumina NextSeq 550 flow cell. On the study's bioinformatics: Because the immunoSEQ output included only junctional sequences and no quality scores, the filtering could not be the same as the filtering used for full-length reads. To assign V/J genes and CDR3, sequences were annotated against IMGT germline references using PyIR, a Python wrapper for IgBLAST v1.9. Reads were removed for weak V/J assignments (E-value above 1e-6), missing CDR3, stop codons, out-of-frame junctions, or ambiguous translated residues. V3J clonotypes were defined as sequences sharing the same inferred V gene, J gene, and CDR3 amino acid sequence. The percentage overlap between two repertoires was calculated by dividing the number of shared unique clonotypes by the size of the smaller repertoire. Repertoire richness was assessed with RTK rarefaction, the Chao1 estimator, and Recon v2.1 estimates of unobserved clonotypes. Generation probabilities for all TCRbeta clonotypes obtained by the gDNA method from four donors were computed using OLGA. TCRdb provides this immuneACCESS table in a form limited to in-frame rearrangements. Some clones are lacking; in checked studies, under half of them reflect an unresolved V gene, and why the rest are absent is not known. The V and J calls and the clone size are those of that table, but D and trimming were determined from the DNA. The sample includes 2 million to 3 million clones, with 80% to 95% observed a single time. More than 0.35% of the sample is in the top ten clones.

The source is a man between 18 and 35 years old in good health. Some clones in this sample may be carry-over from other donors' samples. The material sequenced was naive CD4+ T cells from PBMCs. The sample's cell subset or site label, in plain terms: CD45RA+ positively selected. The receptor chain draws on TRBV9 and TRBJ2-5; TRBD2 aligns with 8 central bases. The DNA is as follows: TGTGCCAGCAGCCTTCGGGAGGGTAGAGAGACCCAGTACTTC. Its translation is CASSLREGRETQYF.